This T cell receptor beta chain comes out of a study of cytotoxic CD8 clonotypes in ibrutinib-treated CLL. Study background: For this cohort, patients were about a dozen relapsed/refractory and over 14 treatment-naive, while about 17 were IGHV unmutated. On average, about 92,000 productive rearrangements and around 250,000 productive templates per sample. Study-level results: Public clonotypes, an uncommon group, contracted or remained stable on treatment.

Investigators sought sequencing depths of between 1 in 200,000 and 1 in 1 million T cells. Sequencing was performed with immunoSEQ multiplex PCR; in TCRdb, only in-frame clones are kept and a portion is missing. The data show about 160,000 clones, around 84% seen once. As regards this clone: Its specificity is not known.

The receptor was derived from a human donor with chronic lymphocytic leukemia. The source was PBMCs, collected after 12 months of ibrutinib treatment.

The CDR3 region has the DNA TGTGCCAGCAGCTATAGCGGGAGGCTCGCCGGGGAGCTGTTTTTT. Translation gives CASSYSGRLAGELFF. This rearrangement joins TRBV5-5 to TRBJ2-2; 10 bases are shared with TRBD2. This CDR3 is built from 15 residues. V shed 3 bases and J 6 bases; nucleotides not matched to a gene: 5. Germline CDR1 SGHKS, CDR2 YYEKEE (reference sequence). Full variable domain (rest looked up from reference TRBV5-5 and TRBJ2-2): DAGVTQSPTHLIKTRGQQVTLRCSPISGHKSVSWYQQVLGQGPQFIFQYYEKEERGRGNFPDRFSARQFPNYSSELNVNALLLGDSALYLCASSYSGRLAGELFFGEGSRLTVL.